The 13 T cell receptor beta chains listed next were all sequenced from one sample in a study of cytomegalovirus exposure and HLA in healthy donors. PCR used 60 Vbeta primers and 13 Jbeta primers. Clones were read by immunoSEQ multiplex PCR, and TCRdb kept only the in-frame ones, dropping some. The repertoire holds under 170,000 clones, with roughly 83% as singletons. Sequencing input: PBMCs. Receptor source: a human donor in good health.

This clone occurred a few times. The J gene is TRBJ2-2, the V gene TRBV6-1; 7 nucleotides agree with TRBD1. This CDR3 has 15 amino acids. Germline V gene sequence: CDR1 MNHNS, CDR2 SASEGT. The J segment lost 0 bases and the V segment lost 6 bases, leaving 4 bases of the junction unmatched. CDR3 sequence reads: CASRGQFSNTGELFF. In nucleotides, the CDR3 is TGTGCCAGCAGGGGACAGTTCTCGAACACCGGGGAGCTGTTTTTT.

The V call is TRBV14, the J call TRBJ2-7; 15 bases agree with TRBD2. V lost 2 bases, J lost 2 bases, and 10 bases stayed unmatched. Germline V gene lookup returns CDR1 SGHDN and CDR2 FVKESK. The CDR3 is 19 amino acids. CDR3: CASSQSLGLAGGGTYEQYF. Here the CDR3 DNA reads TGTGCCAGCAGCCAATCCCTCGGACTAGCGGGAGGGGGGACCTACGAGCAGTACTTC.

The chain has TRBV14 and TRBJ2-1; TRBD2 agrees at 8 bases. The trim removed 5 bases at V and 5 bases at J, leaving 8 bases unmatched. CDR3 length: 15 amino acids. CDR1 is SGHDN and CDR2 is FVKESK in the germline V gene. CDR3 sequence reads: CASSALAGANNEQFF. In nucleotides, the CDR3 is TGTGCCAGCAGCGCGCTAGCGGGTGCAAACAATGAGCAGTTCTTC.

This clone appeared once. The chain couples TRBV30 to TRBJ1-2, with 8 bases fitting TRBD1. Per the germline V gene, CDR1 is GTSNPN and CDR2 is SVGIG (reference sequence). V shed 4 bases and J 5 bases; nucleotides not matched to a gene: 21. The CDR3 length is 18 residues. The DNA of the CDR3 is TGTGCCTGGACCCCTAAAATAGGACAGGGACGGTCTATTTATGGCTACACCTTC. Residues: CAWTPKIGQGRSIYGYTF.

This chain joins TRBV6-1 and TRBJ1-1; no clear D gene. This CDR3 spans 11 amino acids. Trimming left V 5 bases short and J 8 bases short, with 9 bases between. In germline, CDR1 is MNHNS, CDR2 SASEGT. The CDR3 sequence is CASSPEQEAFF. CDR3 DNA sequence: TGTGCCAGCAGTCCAGAACAGGAAGCTTTCTTT.

The chain recombines TRBV5-4 with TRBJ1-3; no clear D. Germline CDR1 is SGHNT and CDR2 is YYREEE (reference sequence). V was shortened by 4 bases and J by 0 bases, with 14 bases between the two germline ends. This CDR3 comprises 16 residues. In DNA form, the CDR3 reads TGTGCCAGCAGCCCCCCAGAGACACCCTCTGGAAACACCATATATTTT. It codes for CASSPPETPSGNTIYF.

The V and J genes are TRBV2 and TRBJ2-5; TRBD1 matches at 9 bases. The CDR3 runs to 16 residues. Looked up from germline, CDR1 is SNHLY and CDR2 is FYNNEI. V lost 8 bases and J lost 4; bases outside the gene matches: 14. The CDR3 nucleotides are TGTGCCAGCGCCACACAGGGGGCGCAGGTCCTAGAGACCCAGTACTTC. Translation: CASATQGAQVLETQYF.

V usage is TRBV4-2 and J usage is TRBJ2-3; TRBD1 might be the D (5 bases). Deletions cut 4 bases from V and 5 bases from J, with 13 bases between. The V gene's germline CDR1 is LGHNA and CDR2 YNFKEQ. The CDR3 extends over 14 amino acids. The CDR3 bases are TGTGCCAGCAGCCGTACGATGGGGCTAGATACGCAGTATTTT. Translating gives CASSRTMGLDTQYF.

The CDR3 protein is CASSNRTGNNSPLHF. CDR3 DNA: TGTGCCAGCTCAAATAGGACAGGGAACAATTCACCCCTCCACTTT. The gene calls are TRBV18 and TRBJ1-6, with 8 bases fitting TRBD1. The CDR3 is 15 amino acids. V trimming: 5 bases; J trimming: 7 bases; junction bases outside the gene matches: 7. Germline lookup yields CDR1 KGHSH and CDR2 LQKENI.

This clone was counted a single time. The chain joins TRBV7-2 to TRBJ2-7, with 10 bases aligning to TRBD2. The trim removed 5 bases at V and 3 bases at J, leaving 7 bases unmatched. Germline CDR1 is SGHTA and CDR2 is FQGNSA. The CDR3 has 15 amino acids. CDR3: CASSATSGDIYEQYF. The CDR3, as DNA: TGTGCCAGCAGCGCCACTAGCGGGGACATCTACGAGCAGTACTTC. The entire variable domain, with the rest obtained from reference TRBV7-2 and TRBJ2-7, is as follows: GAGVSQSPSNKVTEKGKDVELRCDPISGHTALYWYRQSLGQGLEFLIYFQGNSAPDKSGLPSDRFSAERTGGSVSTLTIQRTQQEDSAVYLCASSATSGDIYEQYFGPGTRLTVT.

The V gene is TRBV5-4, the J gene TRBJ2-5; D remains ambiguous. In germline, CDR1 is SGHNT, CDR2 YYREEE (reference sequence). Trimming took 4 bases from V and 0 from J, leaving 16 bases between them. CDR3 length equals 16 residues. The CDR3 spells CASSADGDWYQETQYF. The CDR3, as DNA: TGTGCCAGCAGCGCCGACGGAGATTGGTACCAAGAGACCCAGTACTTC.

The chain combines TRBV6-1 with TRBJ1-6, with a tentative D call TRBD1 (5 bases). The V gene's germline CDR1 is MNHNS and CDR2 SASEGT. This CDR3 region has 14 residues. The V end lost 5 bases, the J end lost 10 bases, and 15 bases lay between the germline ends. DNA for the CDR3: TGTGCCAGCAGTAAGACGACAGAAATCTCACCCCTCCACTTT. This gives the protein CASSKTTEISPLHF.

The chain uses TRBV30 and TRBJ1-4, with 7 nucleotides matching TRBD1. V was pared by 2 bases and J by 6 bases, with 9 bases of the junction left unmatched. This CDR3 region has 15 residues. Germline loops: CDR1 GTSNPN, CDR2 SVGIG (reference sequence). CDR3 DNA: TGTGCCTGGAGTCTCCGGGGCAGGGGGGATGAAAAACTGTTTTTT. It specifies CAWSLRGRGDEKLFF.